The clone carrying this T cell receptor beta chain was counted ten times or more. Together with a sample-barcoded 5' primer, a J-beta primer mix was included in a second PCR lasting about 6 to 11 cycles. TCRdb re-called the 5' RACE reads with MiXCR, one entry per CDR3 protein. Of hundreds of thousands of distinct CDR3 sequences listed, approximately 52% are singletons. These data are taken from a study of blood T cells in healthy people across ages. This CDR3 is 13 amino acids long. Trimming took off 6 bases at V and 3 bases at J, with 14 bases between the two ends. Germline V lookup: CDR1 DFQATT, CDR2 SNEGSKA (reference sequence).

This receptor was taken from a woman aged 80 or over in good health. The source material was blood. The chain joins TRBV20-1 to TRBJ2-5, with a weak D call TRBD1 (6 bases). The DNA of the CDR3 is TGCAGTGCCCCACCGGGACACAAAGAGACCCAGTACTTC. Its protein is CSAPPGHKETQYF.